The 14 T cell receptor beta chains below all came from one sample that was sequenced in a study of OX40 agonist ivuxolimab in advanced cancers. The protocol was immunoSEQ multiplex PCR, while the TCRdb copy is restricted to in-frame clones and leaves out a portion. The table lists fewer than 200,000 clones, 90% to 95% of them singletons. Material: CD4+ or CD8+ T cells sorted from blood, obtained in a trial of the OX40 agonist ivuxolimab. The origin of the receptors is an adult with an advanced solid tumor such as melanoma, head and neck, liver or kidney cancer.

The gene calls are TRBV29-1 and TRBJ2-3; possibly TRBD1 for D (5 bases). From germline, CDR1 is SQVTM and CDR2 ANQGSEA. CDR3 length: 14 residues. Trimming removed 7 bases at V and 0 bases at J, with 14 bases between. The CDR3 sequence: CSGALGASTDTQYF. The CDR3 coding sequence is TGCAGCGGGGCCCTTGGGGCTAGCACAGATACGCAGTATTTT.

The chain couples TRBV18 to TRBJ2-7; D might be TRBD1 or TRBD2, each matching 5 bases. Germline V CDR1 and CDR2: KGHSH, LQKENI. V was shortened by 3 bases and J by 5 bases, with 11 bases between the two germline ends. The CDR3 contains 13 residues. The CDR3 DNA reads TGTGCCAGCTCACCGTTCAGGGACCACGAGCAGTACTTC. Its translation: CASSPFRDHEQYF.

The V and J genes are TRBV10-3 and TRBJ1-1; TRBD1 agrees at 7 bases. V was clipped by 9 bases and J by 0 bases; unmatched bases: 7. CDR1 and CDR2 from the germline V gene are ENHRY and SYGVKD. The CDR3 is made up of 14 amino acids. CDR3 nucleotide sequence: TGTGCCATTACCAGGGGGGGGATGAACACTGAAGCTTTCTTT. This codes for CAITRGGMNTEAFF.

The genes are TRBV9 and TRBJ2-6, with D perhaps being TRBD1 or TRBD2 (6 bases each). The germline V gene has CDR1 SGDLS and CDR2 YYNGEE. The ends were cut back, 0 bases at V and 2 bases at J, with 12 bases in the middle. The CDR3 contains 17 residues. CDR3 residues: CASSVGLGGPGANVLTF. The CDR3 DNA reads TGTGCCAGCAGCGTAGGTCTGGGGGGCCCTGGGGCCAACGTCCTGACTTTC.

This clone turned up a few times. For the CDR3, the DNA is TGTGCCAGCAGGGGACCGCCTGCTAACTATGGCTACACCTTC. This translates into CASRGPPANYGYTF. V gene TRBV9 combines with J gene TRBJ1-2, with TRBD1 as a possible D gene (5 bases). This CDR3 has 14 residues. V was cut by 5 bases and J by 0 bases, with 11 bases left in between. Germline V gene sequence: CDR1 SGDLS, CDR2 YYNGEE.

The CDR3 bases are TGTGCCAGCGGACTATCAGGGGGCAGGGCCTACGAGCAGTACTTC. Amino acids: CASGLSGGRAYEQYF. This chain joins TRBV28 and TRBJ2-7; 8 nucleotides align to TRBD1. J gave up 2 bases and V 8 bases, and 11 bases lay outside the gene matches. Germline values: CDR1 MDHEN, CDR2 SYDVKM. The length of the CDR3 is 15 residues. Filled out from reference TRBV28 and TRBJ2-7, the complete variable domain reads DVKVTQSSRYLVKRTGEKVFLECVQDMDHENMFWYRQDPGLGLRLIYFSYDVKMKEKGDIPEGYSVSREKKERFSLILESASTNQTSMYLCASGLSGGRAYEQYFGPGTRLTVT.

A few counts support this clone. The chain has TRBV11-3 and TRBJ1-1; D is perhaps TRBD1 (6 bases). Trimming removed 5 bases at V and 4 bases at J, with 11 bases between. Germline V gene lookup returns CDR1 SGHNT and CDR2 YENEEA. The CDR3 totals 13 residues. Written as DNA, the CDR3 is TGTGCCAGCAGCCCCGACAGGACCACTGAAGCTTTCTTT. Translating gives CASSPDRTTEAFF.

This chain joins TRBV5-5 and TRBJ1-3, with 11 bases fitting TRBD1. Looked up from germline, CDR1 is SGHKS and CDR2 is YYEKEE (reference sequence). V shed 0 bases, J shed 6 bases, and the junction held 5 bases outside the gene matches. This CDR3 has 16 residues. DNA for the CDR3: TGTGCCAGCAGCTTGGCCCTGGGACAGGGGGAAAACACCATATATTTT. It codes for CASSLALGQGENTIYF.

The chain joins TRBV28 to TRBJ2-7; D may be TRBD1 (6 bases). V was trimmed by 4 bases and J by 2 bases, leaving 15 bases between them. Per the germline V gene, CDR1 is MDHEN and CDR2 is SYDVKM. The CDR3 consists of 15 residues. Written as DNA, the CDR3 is TGTGCCAGCAGTTCGTCGACAGGTCGGACCTACGAGCAGTACTTC. Its translation is CASSSSTGRTYEQYF.

V gene TRBV19 combines with J gene TRBJ1-2; maybe TRBD1 (5 bases). The CDR3 contains 14 residues. V lost 4 bases to trimming and J lost 6 bases, with 15 bases between them. The germline CDR1 and CDR2 sequences are LNHDA and SQIVND (reference sequence). The CDR3 loop reads CASSNPNRHDGYTF. CDR3 DNA: TGTGCCAGTAGTAACCCCAACAGGCACGATGGCTACACCTTC.

J is TRBJ2-4 and V is TRBV18, with D perhaps being TRBD1 or TRBD2 (5 bases each). Germline CDR1 is KGHSH and CDR2 is LQKENI. V was shortened by 6 bases and J by 8 bases, with 20 bases between the two germline ends. CDR3 size: 15 residues. The CDR3 loop is CASSRRDPPEDIQYF. The CDR3 nucleotides are TGTGCCAGCTCGCGAAGGGACCCCCCAGAGGACATTCAGTACTTC. The full variable domain, its missing parts supplied by reference TRBV18 and TRBJ2-4, is NAGVMQNPRHLVRRRGQEARLRCSPMKGHSHVYWYRQLPEEGLKFMVYLQKENIIDESGMPKERFSAEFPKEGPSILRIQQVVRGDSAAYFCASSRRDPPEDIQYFGAGTRLSVL.

This clone was found a few times. The V and J genes are TRBV19 and TRBJ1-6, with D perhaps TRBD1 (5 bases). Looked up from germline, CDR1 is LNHDA and CDR2 is SQIVND (reference sequence). The length of the CDR3 is 15 residues. Trimming left V 11 bases short and J 7 bases short, with 21 bases between. CDR3 nucleotide sequence: TGTGCCTCCCGTTGGGGCAGCAACCTCAATTCACCCCTCCACTTT. This gives the protein CASRWGSNLNSPLHF.

V usage is TRBV25-1 and J usage is TRBJ2-1; D unresolved. The V end lost 4 bases, the J end lost 7 bases, and 8 bases lay between the germline ends. Germline-derived CDR1 and CDR2 are MGHDK and SYGVNS. This CDR3 has 12 amino acids. CDR3: CASSVGWNEQFF. The DNA for the CDR3 is TGTGCCAGCAGTGTAGGGTGGAATGAGCAGTTCTTC.

The rearrangement uses TRBV5-1 and TRBJ1-1; no definite D call. In germline, CDR1 is SGHRS, CDR2 YFSETQ. The CDR3 is 16 residues long. Trimming took 0 bases from V and 1 from J, leaving 13 bases between them. This CDR3 is CASSLGALAQNTEAFF. The CDR3 region has the DNA TGCGCCAGCAGCTTGGGGGCCCTGGCTCAGAACACTGAAGCTTTCTTT.